This T cell receptor beta chain was recorded in a study of breast tumors, draining lymph nodes, adjacent tissues. General observations from the study: Data fit most tumor T cells coming from lymph node, expanding in tumor. Tumor TCR diversity was below lymph nodes but above nontumor tissue. Compared with basal-like, luminal-like tumors shared significantly more repertoire with nontumor tissue.

Axillary draining lymph nodes of breast cancer patients supplied the node samples. This clonotype was detected many times. Its antigen is not known. TCRdb called the multiplex PCR reads again in MiXCR, with one record for every CDR3 protein. This sample has approximately 130,000 distinct CDR3 sequences, with over 20% found just once. CDR3 size: 14 residues. The V end lost 7 bases, the J end lost 1 base, and 11 bases lay between the germline ends. Germline V lookup: CDR1 LNHDA, CDR2 SQIVND (reference sequence). The sample was axillary lymph node tissue. This receptor was obtained from a female donor with breast cancer. Some clones in this sample may be carry-over from other donors' samples. The genes are TRBV19 and TRBJ2-1; D may be TRBD2 (6 bases). The CDR3 bases are TGTGCCAGTATGGCGGGGAATTCCTACAATGAGCAGTTCTTC. The encoded protein is CASMAGNSYNEQFF.